This T cell receptor beta chain originates from a study of identical twins. Points from the study as a whole: Beta out-of-frame sequences displayed a weaker excess of sharing between twins. Conclusions were drawn cross-sectionally by statistical analysis, without following the same donors. Recombination models fit unrelated individuals' TCR alpha sharing but underestimated twins'.

Trimming stripped 6 bases from V and 7 bases from J, with 16 bases between. CDR1 is DFQATT, CDR2 SNEGSKA, per germline (reference sequence). The CDR3 contains 13 residues. Each donor was a healthy Caucasian. MiXCR, applied by TCRdb to the 5' RACE reads, yields one record per CDR3 protein. Altogether 650,000 to 750,000 distinct CDR3 sequences are present, about 20% being singletons, with the ten largest covering around 4.4%. About this clonotype: Its antigen is still unknown.

The data were also submitted as part of a second study, on T cells expressing NK-cell markers.

The rearrangement joins TRBV20-1 to TRBJ1-5; no reliable D call. The sequencing sample was made of PBMCs. The TCR originated in a woman aged 18-29 years in good health. The CDR3 coding sequence is TGCAGTGCGAGACCCCTCTGGGGACAGCCCCAGCATTTT. This translates into CSARPLWGQPQHF.